Following are 17 T cell receptor beta chains from one sample sequenced in a study of blood T cell repertoires in COVID-19. TCRdb's table, derived via immunoSEQ multiplex PCR, lists solely in-frame clones and lacks some. The table records 250,000 to 350,000 clones, around 89% of them present only once. The specimen was peripheral blood. The source is a woman between 55 and 75 years old with acute or convalescent COVID-19.

The rearrangement uses TRBV5-1 and TRBJ1-5; 9 positions agree with TRBD1. This CDR3 is built from 17 residues. The V gene's germline CDR1 is SGHRS and CDR2 YFSETQ. V trimming: 3 bases; J trimming: 2 bases; junction bases outside the gene matches: 9. CDR3 protein: CASSSTPQGAGNQPQHF. The CDR3 coding sequence is TGCGCCAGCAGCTCGACGCCACAGGGGGCCGGCAATCAGCCCCAGCATTTT.

As for this clone: The sample has other DNA sequences that encode this CDR3 too. The chain joins TRBV7-3 to TRBJ2-3; 7 bases are a match to TRBD2. CDR3 length: 15 residues. The V gene's germline CDR1 is SGHTA and CDR2 FQGTGA. Trimming removed 6 bases from V and 0 bases from J; junction bases left unmatched: 6. The DNA of the CDR3 is TGTGCCAGCAGTCGGGCCGGGGGGAGCACAGATACGCAGTATTTT. Protein: CASSRAGGSTDTQYF.

This clone was recorded only once. In nucleotides, the CDR3 is TGTGCCAGTAGTATCGCGGTGTGGGGACAGGGATCGGCTGAGGCCAAAAACATTCAGTACTTC. Its translation: CASSIAVWGQGSAEAKNIQYF. This rearrangement joins TRBV19 to TRBJ2-4, with 9 bases lining up with TRBD1. The CDR3 is 21 residues long. Germline CDR1 reads LNHDA; CDR2 reads SQIVND (reference sequence). V shed 3 bases, J shed 1 base, and the junction held 19 bases outside the gene matches.

This clone is categorized as medium-sized. The genes are TRBV13 and TRBJ1-2; 7 bases map to TRBD1. The V gene's germline CDR1 is PRHDT and CDR2 FYEKMQ (reference sequence). The CDR3 has 15 amino acids. Trimming cost V 5 bases and J 2 bases; bases outside gene matches: 8. For the CDR3, the DNA is TGTGCCAGCAGCACTCGTGGGACAGTGAACTATGGCTACACCTTC. Encoded protein: CASSTRGTVNYGYTF.

The chain recombines TRBV18 with TRBJ1-5; weak D call: TRBD1 (5 bases). Germline V gene data show CDR1 as KGHSH and CDR2 as LQKENI. Trimming cost V 8 bases and J 3 bases, with 11 bases left between them. The CDR3 contains 13 residues. CDR3 in DNA: TGTGCCAGCGGTACAGGATACAATCAGCCCCAGCATTTT. Translation: CASGTGYNQPQHF.

The chain couples TRBV25-1 to TRBJ2-5; D gene uncertain. V was pared by 2 bases and J by 0 bases, with 7 bases between. Germline V gene lookup returns CDR1 MGHDK and CDR2 SYGVNS. This CDR3 is 14 amino acids long. The CDR3 region has the DNA TGTGCCAGCAGTGAAGGCAGGTACCAAGAGACCCAGTACTTC. This translates into CASSEGRYQETQYF.

This clone has only one observation. The V gene is TRBV18, the J gene TRBJ1-1, with D hard to call. Germline CDR1 KGHSH, CDR2 LQKENI. The CDR3 length is 17 residues. Trimming removed 3 bases from V and 0 bases from J, with 17 bases in between. DNA for the CDR3: TGTGCCAGCTCACCCCTCTCTCCAGTTCGTATGAACACTGAAGCTTTCTTT. Its translation is CASSPLSPVRMNTEAFF.

The sample holds one count of this clone. The chain is built from TRBV5-5 and TRBJ2-1; the match to TRBD2 covers 7 bases. The V gene's germline CDR1 is SGHKS and CDR2 YYEKEE (reference sequence). V was pared by 1 base and J by 7 bases, with 5 bases of the junction left unmatched. The CDR3 totals 14 residues. CDR3 region: CASSLPTSSNEQFF. The CDR3 DNA sequence: TGTGCCAGCAGCTTGCCGACTAGCTCTAATGAGCAGTTCTTC.

This chain connects TRBV19 to TRBJ1-1; tentatively, D is TRBD1 (5 bases). This CDR3 has 17 amino acids. Per germline, CDR1 LNHDA and CDR2 SQIVND (reference sequence). The V end lost 4 bases, the J end lost 4 bases, and 22 bases lay between the germline ends. The CDR3 DNA sequence: TGTGCCAGTAGTAGGGGCGGGGCTGGGGAGATTGGCACTGAAGCTTTCTTT. This encodes CASSRGGAGEIGTEAFF.

The chain combines TRBV11-2 with TRBJ1-1; 8 positions agree with TRBD1. The trim removed 5 bases at V and 0 bases at J, leaving 11 bases unmatched. CDR1 is SGHAT, CDR2 FQNNGV, per germline. This CDR3 spans 17 amino acids. This CDR3 reads CASSPLGQGILNTEAFF. The CDR3 coding sequence is TGTGCCAGCAGCCCTCTCGGACAGGGTATTCTGAACACTGAAGCTTTCTTT.

This clone was counted once. The CDR3 region has the DNA TGTGCCAGCAGCGACCGGGACAGGATCCAAGAGACCCAGTACTTC. It is translated as CASSDRDRIQETQYF. The V and J genes are TRBV7-8 and TRBJ2-5, with 8 bases lining up with TRBD1. Germline values: CDR1 SGHVS, CDR2 FQNEAQ. This CDR3 region has 15 residues. V shed 5 bases and J 1 base; nucleotides not matched to a gene: 6. The whole variable domain, remainder taken from reference TRBV7-8 and TRBJ2-5, is GAGVSQSPRYKVAKRGQDVALRCDPISGHVSLFWYQQALGQGPEFLTYFQNEAQLDKSGLPSDRFFAERPEGSVSTLKIQRTQQEDSAVYLCASSDRDRIQETQYFGPGTRLLVL.

Written as DNA, the CDR3 is TGTGCCAGCAGCGCACGACAGGGGCCTGGAAACACCATATATTTT. Protein sequence: CASSARQGPGNTIYF. V usage is TRBV9 and J usage is TRBJ1-3, with 8 bases matching TRBD1. CDR3 length: 15 residues. Germline CDR1 and CDR2: SGDLS and YYNGEE. With 3 bases clipped from V and 2 bases from J, the junction kept 4 bases outside the gene matches.

The chain has TRBV2 and TRBJ1-2; weak D call: TRBD1 (6 bases). Germline V gene data show CDR1 as SNHLY and CDR2 as FYNNEI. The ends were cut back, 1 base at V and 4 bases at J, with 13 bases in the middle. The length of the CDR3 is 15 residues. The CDR3 region is CASSEGDRITYGYTF. The CDR3 region has the DNA TGTGCCAGCAGTGAAGGAGACAGGATCACCTATGGCTACACCTTC.

This clone was observed once. The chain combines TRBV5-1 with TRBJ2-3; TRBD2 is a possible D gene (7 bases). The ends were cut back, 5 bases at V and 4 bases at J, with 14 bases in the middle. Germline CDR1 is SGHRS and CDR2 is YFSETQ. The CDR3 spans 14 residues. The CDR3 DNA is TGCGCCAGCAGAGGGGGAGGGGTTGCAGATACGCAGTATTTT. It translates to CASRGGGVADTQYF. Full variable domain (remainder filled in from reference TRBV5-1 and TRBJ2-3): KAGVTQTPRYLIKTRGQQVTLSCSPISGHRSVSWYQQTPGQGLQFLFEYFSETQRNKGNFPGRFSGRQFSNSRSEMNVSTLELGDSALYLCASRGGGVADTQYFGPGTRLTVL.

This chain joins TRBV5-1 and TRBJ1-2, with 7 bases aligning to TRBD1. CDR1 is SGHRS, CDR2 YFSETQ, per germline. After removal of 0 bases from V and 6 bases from J, the junction contained 5 bases not matched to a gene. CDR3 length: 14 residues. Here the CDR3 reads CASSLVGRGDGYTF. The CDR3 DNA reads TGCGCCAGCAGCTTGGTAGGCAGGGGGGATGGCTACACCTTC.

The chain links TRBV4-3 to TRBJ1-2, with 9 bases aligning to TRBD1. After removal of 0 bases from V and 5 bases from J, the junction contained 10 bases not matched to a gene. Germline V gene lookup returns CDR1 LGHNA and CDR2 YSLEER. The CDR3 sequence is 17 residues long. The CDR3 protein is CASSQDAIPGTGYGYTF. The CDR3, as DNA: TGCGCCAGCAGCCAAGACGCCATACCCGGGACAGGGTATGGCTACACCTTC.

This chain links TRBV2 with TRBJ2-7, with D perhaps matching TRBD1 (5 bases). Germline CDR1 reads SNHLY; CDR2 reads FYNNEI. V lost 8 bases and J 5 bases, leaving 19 bases between the germline ends. The CDR3 sequence is 14 residues long. The CDR3 region is CASATVRGWNEQYF. DNA for the CDR3: TGTGCCAGCGCCACGGTAAGGGGATGGAACGAGCAGTACTTC. The variable domain in full, completed from reference TRBV2 and TRBJ2-7, reads EPEVTQTPSHQVTQMGQEVILRCVPISNHLYFYWYRQILGQKVEFLVSFYNNEISEKSEIFDDQFSVERPDGSNFTLKIRSTKLEDSAMYFCASATVRGWNEQYFGPGTRLTVT.